These 26 T cell receptor beta chains were sequenced from one sample in a study of blood T cell repertoires in COVID-19. The data were produced by immunoSEQ multiplex PCR, yet TCRdb's version contains in-frame clones alone and is incomplete. The sample includes roughly 50,000 clones, over 85% of them seen just once. The sample comprised peripheral blood. The source is a man older than 75 with acute or convalescent COVID-19.

The V call is TRBV30, the J call TRBJ2-2; no clear D. Trimming stripped 1 base from V and 0 bases from J, with 6 bases between. The CDR3 has 14 residues. Germline CDR1 GTSNPN, CDR2 SVGIG (reference sequence). In DNA form, the CDR3 reads TGTGCCTGGAGTGGACATGCGAACACCGGGGAGCTGTTTTTT. Its protein product is CAWSGHANTGELFF. Variable domain in full (rest from reference TRBV30 and TRBJ2-2): SQTIHQWPATLVQPVGSPLSLECTVEGTSNPNLYWYRQAAGRGLQLLFYSVGIGQISSEVPQNLSASRPQDRQFILSSKKLLLSDSGFYLCAWSGHANTGELFFGEGSRLTVL.

About this clone itself: This sample includes further DNA sequences coding for the same CDR3. The CDR3 protein is CAWSAGTGNEKLFF. In DNA form, the CDR3 reads TGTGCCTGGAGTGCCGGGACAGGGAACGAAAAACTGTTTTTT. The chain combines TRBV30 with TRBJ1-4, with 9 bases lining up with TRBD1. This CDR3 comprises 14 residues. Trimming cost V 1 base and J 8 bases; bases outside gene matches: 5. CDR1 GTSNPN and CDR2 SVGIG come from the germline V gene (reference sequence).

DNA of the CDR3: TGTGCCAGCAGAGCGCAGGGGACGAGCAATCAGCCCCAGCATTTT. Its translation is CASRAQGTSNQPQHF. This chain joins TRBV2 and TRBJ1-5, with a weak D call TRBD1 (6 bases). Trimming left V 6 bases short and J 1 base short, with 13 bases between. This CDR3 spans 15 amino acids. From germline, CDR1 is SNHLY and CDR2 FYNNEI.

The chain couples TRBV4-2 to TRBJ2-5; 11 positions match TRBD1. Germline V gene sequence: CDR1 LGHNA, CDR2 YNFKEQ. V was pared by 1 base and J by 4 bases, with 5 bases of the junction left unmatched. The CDR3 covers 16 residues. The CDR3 bases are TGTGCCAGCAGCCAAGCGGACAGGGGGCGCTTAGAGACCCAGTACTTC. It codes for CASSQADRGRLETQYF.

The V call is TRBV3-1 (or the pseudogene TRBV3-2), the J call TRBJ2-2; 7 nucleotides agree with TRBD1. The CDR3 extends over 15 amino acids. Trimming at V came to 2 bases and at J to 6 bases, leaving 6 bases not matched to a gene. Looked up from germline, CDR1 is LGHDT and CDR2 is YNNKEL (reference sequence). CDR3 residues: CASSQPITGAGELFF. CDR3 coding DNA: TGTGCCAGCAGCCAACCTATAACAGGGGCCGGGGAGCTGTTTTTT.

The gene calls are TRBV11-3 and TRBJ1-2; no clear D. CDR3 length: 14 amino acids. The germline V and J ends were trimmed by 0 bases and 4 bases, with 9 bases remaining between them. Germline assignment: CDR1 SGHNT and CDR2 YENEEA. Here the CDR3 reads CASSLEASFYGYTF. CDR3 nucleotide sequence: TGTGCCAGCAGCTTAGAGGCCTCATTCTATGGCTACACCTTC.

V is TRBV19 and J is TRBJ1-1; possible D gene TRBD1, 6 bases. The CDR3 extends over 14 amino acids. Looked up from germline, CDR1 is LNHDA and CDR2 is SQIVND (reference sequence). Trimming removed 6 bases at V and 7 bases at J, with 18 bases between. The chain's CDR3 is CASRTLGAEGEAFF. CDR3 nucleotides: TGTGCCAGTAGAACCCTGGGGGCCGAAGGTGAAGCTTTCTTT.

The gene calls are TRBV6-1 and TRBJ2-1; D unclear. This CDR3 spans 14 amino acids. Per germline, CDR1 MNHNS and CDR2 SASEGT. Trimming pared 0 bases from V and 0 bases from J, leaving 3 bases between. In nucleotides, the CDR3 is TGTGCCAGCAGTGAAGCGCGCTCCTACAATGAGCAGTTCTTC. Protein: CASSEARSYNEQFF.

The DNA for the CDR3 is TGTGCCAGCAGCCCCTCACAAGGAGGACGGAAGAACACTGAAGCTTTCTTT. It translates to CASSPSQGGRKNTEAFF. This chain joins TRBV3-1 (or the pseudogene TRBV3-2) and TRBJ1-1; D gene uncertain. CDR3 size: 17 residues. Trimming left V 4 bases short and J 1 base short, with 19 bases between. Germline V gene lookup returns CDR1 LGHDT and CDR2 YNNKEL (reference sequence).

This chain connects TRBV11-2 to TRBJ1-5; D uncertain. The ends were cut back, 5 bases at V and 5 bases at J, with 16 bases in the middle. The CDR3 is made up of 15 amino acids. Germline loops: CDR1 SGHAT, CDR2 FQNNGV. This chain's CDR3 is CASSLGPLRDQPQHF. CDR3 bases: TGTGCCAGCAGCCTCGGCCCCCTGCGGGATCAGCCCCAGCATTTT.

This sequence joins TRBV19 and TRBJ1-1; no reliable D call. V gave up 2 bases and J gave up 7 bases, with 8 bases separating them. CDR1 and CDR2 from the germline V gene are LNHDA and SQIVND (reference sequence). This CDR3 spans 12 amino acids. CDR3 residues: CASSIRRDEAFF. In DNA, the CDR3 is TGTGCCAGTAGTATACGACGGGATGAAGCTTTCTTT.

The chain recombines TRBV18 with TRBJ1-5, with 8 bases lining up with TRBD1. The CDR3 totals 14 residues. The germline V gene encodes CDR1 KGHSH and CDR2 LQKENI. With 5 bases clipped from V and 4 bases from J, the junction kept 4 bases outside the gene matches. CDR3 in amino acids: CASSKGQENQPQHF. The CDR3 nucleotides read TGTGCCAGCTCAAAGGGACAGGAAAATCAGCCCCAGCATTTT. The full variable domain, with the rest looked up from reference TRBV18 and TRBJ1-5, is NAGVMQNPRHLVRRRGQEARLRCSPMKGHSHVYWYRQLPEEGLKFMVYLQKENIIDESGMPKERFSAEFPKEGPSILRIQQVVRGDSAAYFCASSKGQENQPQHFGDGTRLSIL.

This clone occurred once. The chain joins TRBV6-1 to TRBJ2-7; perhaps TRBD2 as D (5 bases). This CDR3 is built from 15 residues. The ends were cut back, 2 bases at V and 1 base at J, with 12 bases in the middle. Germline CDR1 reads MNHNS; CDR2 reads SASEGT. The CDR3 nucleotides are TGTGCCAGCAGTGAACTAGCTCTTCCATCCTACGAGCAGTACTTC. This gives the protein CASSELALPSYEQYF.

The rearrangement joins TRBV7-6 to TRBJ1-3; D may be TRBD1 (6 bases). CDR1 is SGHVS and CDR2 is FNYEAQ in the germline V gene. CDR3 size: 14 residues. The V end was cut by 2 bases, the J end by 4 bases, with 9 bases between. Here the CDR3 DNA reads TGTGCCAGCAGCTTACAACAGGGAGGAAACACCATATATTTT. Translating gives CASSLQQGGNTIYF. Filled out from reference TRBV7-6 and TRBJ1-3, the complete variable domain reads GAGVSQSPRYKVTKRGQDVALRCDPISGHVSLYWYRQALGQGPEFLTYFNYEAQQDKSGLPNDRFSAERPEGSISTLTIQRTEQRDSAMYRCASSLQQGGNTIYFGEGSWLTVV.

This clone was seen only a few times. The chain recombines TRBV5-4 with TRBJ1-1; tentative D call: TRBD1 (5 bases). In germline, CDR1 is SGHNT, CDR2 YYREEE (reference sequence). The ends were cut back, 2 bases at V and 0 bases at J, with 8 bases in the middle. The CDR3 has 14 amino acids. In DNA, the CDR3 is TGTGCCAGCAGCTTAACAGGAGTGAACACTGAAGCTTTCTTT. Its translation is CASSLTGVNTEAFF.

The J gene is TRBJ1-1, the V gene TRBV5-1, with D possibly TRBD1 on 5 matching bases. The CDR3 is 14 residues long. V was clipped by 0 bases and J by 1 base, with 7 bases between them. Germline V gene data show CDR1 as SGHRS and CDR2 as YFSETQ. CDR3 nucleotide sequence: TGCGCCAGCAGCTTGGACAGGACGAACACTGAAGCTTTCTTT. As protein: CASSLDRTNTEAFF.

CDR3 bases: TGTGCCAGTAGTCGAGAAACAGGGGGCTTGAATGAAAAACTGTTTTTT. Its protein product is CASSRETGGLNEKLFF. This chain joins TRBV19 and TRBJ1-4; TRBD1 matches 9 bases. The CDR3 loop spans 16 amino acids. V lost 5 bases and J lost 5; bases outside the gene matches: 9. Germline values: CDR1 LNHDA, CDR2 SQIVND (reference sequence).

In DNA form, the CDR3 reads TGTGCCAGTAGCTCCACAGGGGGCGGGACAGATACGCAGTATTTT. It codes for CASSSTGGGTDTQYF. V usage is TRBV19 and J usage is TRBJ2-3; 9 bases match TRBD1. Germline CDR1 and CDR2: LNHDA and SQIVND (reference sequence). CDR3 size: 15 residues. The V and J ends lost 6 bases and 3 bases, in that order; junction bases with no gene match: 7.

The rearrangement joins TRBV5-1 to TRBJ2-3; 10 bases are a match to TRBD2. This CDR3 comprises 16 residues. Germline CDR1 is SGHRS and CDR2 is YFSETQ. V dropped 2 bases and J dropped 1; count of bases not matched to a gene: 4. The DNA of the CDR3 is TGCGCCAGCAGCTTAGGTACTAGCGGGGGCACAGATACGCAGTATTTT. Translated: CASSLGTSGGTDTQYF.

The CDR3 here is CASSQERRGTGRSPIGNTIYF. The DNA of the CDR3 is TGTGCCAGCAGCCAAGAAAGGAGAGGGACAGGTCGGTCTCCTATCGGAAACACCATATATTTT. The gene calls are TRBV4-2 and TRBJ1-3, with 8 bases matching TRBD1. The germline CDR1 and CDR2 sequences are LGHNA and YNFKEQ. The CDR3 sequence is 21 residues long. Losses at the gene ends were 0 bases for V and 4 bases for J; bases not matched to a gene: 20.

This sequence joins TRBV5-6 and TRBJ1-2, with 7 bases matching TRBD1. J lost 4 bases, V lost 4 bases, and 10 bases had no gene match. The CDR3 totals 15 residues. Germline CDR1 and CDR2: SGHDT and YYEEEE. CDR3 sequence: CASSEGQPLLYGYTF. CDR3 bases: TGTGCCAGCAGCGAGGGACAGCCCTTACTCTATGGCTACACCTTC.

This clone was seen more than once but under ten times. The chain has TRBV19 and TRBJ1-5, with 12 bases aligning to TRBD1. The CDR3 contains 13 residues. Germline V gene sequence: CDR1 LNHDA, CDR2 SQIVND (reference sequence). Losses at the gene ends were 8 bases for V and 7 bases for J; bases not matched to a gene: 3. The CDR3 spells CASGTGGLQPQHF. In DNA form, the CDR3 reads TGTGCCAGTGGGACAGGGGGCTTGCAGCCCCAGCATTTT.

This chain links TRBV5-6 with TRBJ1-5; TRBD1 aligns across 7 bases. The germline CDR1 and CDR2 sequences are SGHDT and YYEEEE. The ends lost 4 bases at V and 4 bases at J; junction bases unmatched: 8. This CDR3 has 15 amino acids. CDR3 region: CASSRGPTGNQPQHF. The CDR3 region has the DNA TGTGCCAGCAGCCGGGGGCCGACAGGGAATCAGCCCCAGCATTTT.

This clone came up a few times. The chain employs TRBV5-8 and TRBJ1-5; D is unresolved. V was shortened by 4 bases and J by 3 bases, with 11 bases between the two germline ends. Germline V gives CDR1 SGHTS, CDR2 YDEGEE. The CDR3 consists of 14 residues. DNA for the CDR3: TGTGCCAGCAGCCTGTACCGGTACAATCAGCCCCAGCATTTT. It specifies CASSLYRYNQPQHF. Based on the CDR3 plus reference TRBV5-8 and TRBJ1-5, the full variable domain is EAGVTQSPTHLIKTRGQQATLRCSPISGHTSVYWYQQALGLGLQFLLWYDEGEERNRGNFPPRFSGRQFPNYSSELNVNALELEDSALYLCASSLYRYNQPQHFGDGTRLSIL.

The chain recombines TRBV5-1 with TRBJ1-4; 10 bases agree with TRBD1. V was pared by 0 bases and J by 5 bases, with 4 bases of the junction left unmatched. The CDR3 is made up of 16 amino acids. The germline gives CDR1 SGHRS, CDR2 YFSETQ. The CDR3 nucleotides are TGCGCCAGCAGCTTGGCTCGGACAGGGGGGAATGAAAAACTGTTTTTT. Protein product: CASSLARTGGNEKLFF.

V gene TRBV2 combines with J gene TRBJ1-6; D ambiguous. The V and J ends lost 5 bases and 0 bases respectively, with 14 bases between them. Germline V gene sequence: CDR1 SNHLY, CDR2 FYNNEI. This CDR3 has 17 amino acids. The CDR3: CASSSGKLNSYNSPLHF. CDR3 DNA: TGTGCCAGCAGTTCGGGAAAGTTGAACTCCTATAATTCACCCCTCCACTTT.